These 23 T cell receptor beta chains were sequenced from one sample in a study of blood T cell repertoires in COVID-19. Sequenced by immunoSEQ multiplex PCR; TCRdb stores in-frame clones only, minus some. The sample shows 200,000 or so clones, about 86% of them seen only once. Input material: peripheral blood. The receptors were gathered from a man aged 30 to 39 with active or convalescent COVID-19.

V usage is TRBV28 and J usage is TRBJ1-1, with 7 bases that match TRBD1. The CDR3 runs 18 residues. V lost 3 bases to trimming and J lost 0 bases; unmatched junction nucleotides: 13. In germline, CDR1 is MDHEN, CDR2 SYDVKM. CDR3 sequence: CASSFPGRDRALNTEAFF. CDR3 DNA: TGTGCCAGCAGTTTCCCCGGACGTGACAGGGCTTTGAACACTGAAGCTTTCTTT.

The chain links TRBV27 to TRBJ2-1; the match to TRBD1 covers 8 bases. Germline CDR1 is MNHEY and CDR2 is SMNVEV (reference sequence). V lost 2 bases and J lost 8; bases outside the gene matches: 11. The CDR3 consists of 16 residues. The CDR3 DNA follows: TGTGCCAGCAGTTTAGAGGGACAGGTATTTCCGGATGAGCAGTTCTTC. Its protein is CASSLEGQVFPDEQFF.

The chain combines TRBV2 with TRBJ1-5, with 7 nucleotides matching TRBD1. Trimming removed 4 bases from V and 6 bases from J; junction bases left unmatched: 6. This CDR3 is 14 amino acids long. CDR1 is SNHLY and CDR2 is FYNNEI in the germline V gene. The CDR3 nucleotides read TGTGCCAGCAGTGGACAGGGTTCGCGTCAGCCCCAGCATTTT. Its protein is CASSGQGSRQPQHF.

V usage is TRBV7-9 and J usage is TRBJ2-7, with D perhaps TRBD1 (6 bases). The CDR3 consists of 14 residues. Germline CDR1 reads SEHNR; CDR2 reads FQNEAQ (reference sequence). The V end lost 1 base, the J end lost 4 bases, and 11 bases lay between the germline ends. CDR3 loop: CASSLEGQWYEQYF. CDR3 bases: TGTGCCAGCAGCTTAGAAGGACAGTGGTACGAGCAGTACTTC. The entire variable domain, with the rest obtained from reference TRBV7-9 and TRBJ2-7, is as follows: DTGVSQNPRHKITKRGQNVTFRCDPISEHNRLYWYRQTLGQGPEFLTYFQNEAQLEKSRLLSDRFSAERPKGSFSTLEIQRTEQGDSAMYLCASSLEGQWYEQYFGPGTRLTVT.

The gene calls are TRBV12-3 or TRBV12-4 and TRBJ1-1, with D possibly matching TRBD1 (6 bases). The CDR3 loop spans 13 amino acids. The V end lost 4 bases, the J end lost 2 bases, and 8 bases lay between the germline ends. As DNA, the CDR3 is TGTGCCAGCAGTTCGGACAGCAACACTGAAGCTTTCTTT. This gives the protein CASSSDSNTEAFF.

This clone was seen a handful of times. The chain links TRBV19 to TRBJ1-1, with D tentatively TRBD1 (5 bases). CDR3 length: 13 residues. Germline V gene sequence: CDR1 LNHDA, CDR2 SQIVND (reference sequence). V lost 5 bases and J 4 bases, leaving 11 bases between the germline ends. The CDR3 DNA sequence: TGTGCCAGTAGTTTTCAGGGTGGCACTGAAGCTTTCTTT. Protein sequence: CASSFQGGTEAFF.

The gene calls are TRBV6-5 and TRBJ2-7; 13 bases align to TRBD2. This CDR3 contains 15 residues. CDR1 MNHEY and CDR2 SVGAGI come from the germline V gene. V shed 6 bases, J shed 6 bases, and the junction held 8 bases outside the gene matches. The CDR3 loop reads CASSRLAGGQGEQYV. The CDR3 DNA sequence: TGTGCCAGCAGCCGACTAGCGGGGGGACAGGGCGAGCAGTACGTC.

V gene TRBV4-1 combines with J gene TRBJ2-7; 10 bases are shared with TRBD1. The CDR3 is made up of 16 amino acids. Trimming at V came to 1 base and at J to 6 bases, leaving 9 bases not matched to a gene. Germline values: CDR1 MGHRA, CDR2 YSYEKL. The CDR3: CASSQVPGQGNSEQYF. CDR3 bases: TGCGCCAGCAGCCAAGTTCCGGGACAGGGGAACAGCGAGCAGTACTTC.

The J gene is TRBJ1-6, the V gene TRBV5-4; TRBD1 agrees at 8 bases. V was pared by 4 bases and J by 9 bases, with 9 bases of the junction left unmatched. This CDR3 is 15 amino acids long. The germline CDR1 and CDR2 sequences are SGHNT and YYREEE (reference sequence). DNA of the CDR3: TGTGCCAGCAGCGCGGAGACAGGGGCGGGTTCACCCCTCCACTTT. Translating gives CASSAETGAGSPLHF. Based on the CDR3 plus reference TRBV5-4 and TRBJ1-6, the full variable domain is ETGVTQSPTHLIKTRGQQVTLRCSSQSGHNTVSWYQQALGQGPQFIFQYYREEENGRGNFPPRFSGLQFPNYSSELNVNALELDDSALYLCASSAETGAGSPLHFGNGTRLTVT.

This clone was found a few times. V is TRBV19 and J is TRBJ1-2; unclear D gene. Deletions cut 7 bases from V and 3 bases from J, with 18 bases between. This CDR3 has 15 amino acids. From germline, CDR1 is LNHDA and CDR2 SQIVND (reference sequence). The CDR3 loop reads CASNPGLLVHYGYTF. Here the CDR3 DNA reads TGTGCCAGTAACCCAGGACTCTTAGTGCACTATGGCTACACCTTC.

The rearrangement uses TRBV6-5 and TRBJ1-1; TRBD1 matches at 10 bases. Per germline, CDR1 MNHEY and CDR2 SVGAGI. V trimming: 5 bases; J trimming: 5 bases; junction bases outside the gene matches: 8. This CDR3 contains 15 residues. The CDR3 DNA follows: TGTGCCAGCAGTAACCAGCCGGGACAGGGGACTGAAGCTTTCTTT. This gives the protein CASSNQPGQGTEAFF.

The chain is built from TRBV7-6 and TRBJ2-5; 9 positions agree with TRBD2. This CDR3 is built from 16 residues. Trimming took 6 bases from V and 5 from J; bases not matched to a gene: 13. The V gene's germline CDR1 is SGHVS and CDR2 FNYEAQ. Written as DNA, the CDR3 is TGTGCCAGCAGTCAATATACGGGACTAGCAGGGGAGACCCAGTACTTC. Amino acid sequence: CASSQYTGLAGETQYF. Full variable domain (missing parts from reference TRBV7-6 and TRBJ2-5): GAGVSQSPRYKVTKRGQDVALRCDPISGHVSLYWYRQALGQGPEFLTYFNYEAQQDKSGLPNDRFSAERPEGSISTLTIQRTEQRDSAMYRCASSQYTGLAGETQYFGPGTRLLVL.

The chain couples TRBV7-9 to TRBJ2-2; possible D gene TRBD2, 6 bases. Per the germline V gene, CDR1 is SEHNR and CDR2 is FQNEAQ (reference sequence). Trimming removed 11 bases at V and 0 bases at J, with 16 bases between. The CDR3 has 15 residues. The chain's CDR3 is CALDGGASNTGELFF. The CDR3 nucleotides read TGTGCCCTCGACGGGGGAGCATCGAACACCGGGGAGCTGTTTTTT.

This chain connects TRBV5-1 to TRBJ1-1; perhaps TRBD1 as D (6 bases). V lost 0 bases and J 0 bases, leaving 12 bases between the germline ends. This CDR3 is built from 16 residues. Germline assignment: CDR1 SGHRS and CDR2 YFSETQ. CDR3 in amino acids: CASSLGGHRLNTEAFF. DNA of the CDR3: TGCGCCAGCAGCTTGGGGGGACACAGATTGAACACTGAAGCTTTCTTT.

This clone was counted a single time. The chain links TRBV2 to TRBJ2-7; D is possibly TRBD2 (6 bases). The CDR3 spans 17 residues. The ends were cut back, 4 bases at V and 0 bases at J, with 19 bases in the middle. The V gene's germline CDR1 is SNHLY and CDR2 FYNNEI. The DNA for the CDR3 is TGTGCCAGCAGTGGGACTTCGGACTATGCATTCTCCTACGAGCAGTACGTC. Its protein product is CASSGTSDYAFSYEQYV.

The chain recombines TRBV5-1 with TRBJ2-5, with TRBD1 as a possible D gene (6 bases). There are 15 residues in the CDR3. Per the germline V gene, CDR1 is SGHRS and CDR2 is YFSETQ. V was clipped by 0 bases and J by 1 base, with 10 bases between them. CDR3 sequence reads: CASSLGDTSQETQYF. The DNA for the CDR3 is TGCGCCAGCAGCTTGGGGGACACTTCCCAAGAGACCCAGTACTTC.

The V call is TRBV9, the J call TRBJ1-1; D is unresolved. Per germline, CDR1 SGDLS and CDR2 YYNGEE. V lost 3 bases to trimming and J lost 1 base, with 4 bases between them. The CDR3 consists of 12 residues. The CDR3 loop is CASSAGNTEAFF. DNA of the CDR3: TGTGCCAGCAGCGCGGGGAACACTGAAGCTTTCTTT.

J is TRBJ2-2 and V is TRBV5-8; possible D gene TRBD1, 5 bases. Trimming left V 2 bases short and J 0 bases short, with 14 bases between. Germline CDR1 is SGHTS and CDR2 is YDEGEE. The length of the CDR3 is 17 residues. The CDR3 DNA reads as TGTGCCAGCAGCTTAACCTCGCGGACATCGAACACCGGGGAGCTGTTTTTT. This sequence encodes CASSLTSRTSNTGELFF.

CDR3 amino acids: CATSARTGFTEAFF. The CDR3 region has the DNA TGTGCCACCAGCGCCCGTACAGGGTTCACTGAAGCTTTCTTT. This chain uses TRBV15 with TRBJ1-1; D is possibly TRBD1 (6 bases). The CDR3 runs to 14 residues. Germline V lookup: CDR1 LNHNV, CDR2 YYDKDF (reference sequence). Trimming shortened V by 5 bases and J by 4 bases, and 14 bases separated the two germline ends.

The chain employs TRBV30 and TRBJ1-1; the D gene is possibly TRBD1 (5 bases). Germline V gives CDR1 GTSNPN, CDR2 SVGIG (reference sequence). The CDR3 has 14 amino acids. V gave up 2 bases and J gave up 1 base, with 11 bases separating them. The CDR3 sequence: CAWSRSGWNTEAFF. DNA of the CDR3: TGTGCCTGGAGTAGGTCAGGGTGGAACACTGAAGCTTTCTTT.

The chain has TRBV25-1 and TRBJ1-2; no definite D call. The CDR3 consists of 14 residues. Germline V CDR1 and CDR2: MGHDK, SYGVNS. Trimming left V 5 bases short and J 11 bases short, with 21 bases between. CDR3 nucleotide sequence: TGTGCCAGCAGTCCCACGGGTCCGGGAGGCCGGTACACCTTC. It encodes CASSPTGPGGRYTF.

The rearrangement joins TRBV7-9 to TRBJ2-1; no reliable D call. V was trimmed by 7 bases and J by 8 bases, leaving 12 bases between them. Germline V lookup: CDR1 SEHNR, CDR2 FQNEAQ (reference sequence). The CDR3 spans 12 residues. CDR3 bases: TGTGCCAGCAAAAGCCCAAACCATGAGCAGTTCTTC. Its translation is CASKSPNHEQFF.

This rearrangement joins TRBV5-6 to TRBJ2-1; D might be TRBD1 (5 bases). Looked up from germline, CDR1 is SGHDT and CDR2 is YYEEEE. CDR3 length: 17 residues. Trimming shortened V by 0 bases and J by 0 bases, and 13 bases separated the two germline ends. CDR3 in DNA: TGTGCCAGCAGCTTGGTAGGGGTCGAGAGCTCCTACAATGAGCAGTTCTTC. As protein: CASSLVGVESSYNEQFF.